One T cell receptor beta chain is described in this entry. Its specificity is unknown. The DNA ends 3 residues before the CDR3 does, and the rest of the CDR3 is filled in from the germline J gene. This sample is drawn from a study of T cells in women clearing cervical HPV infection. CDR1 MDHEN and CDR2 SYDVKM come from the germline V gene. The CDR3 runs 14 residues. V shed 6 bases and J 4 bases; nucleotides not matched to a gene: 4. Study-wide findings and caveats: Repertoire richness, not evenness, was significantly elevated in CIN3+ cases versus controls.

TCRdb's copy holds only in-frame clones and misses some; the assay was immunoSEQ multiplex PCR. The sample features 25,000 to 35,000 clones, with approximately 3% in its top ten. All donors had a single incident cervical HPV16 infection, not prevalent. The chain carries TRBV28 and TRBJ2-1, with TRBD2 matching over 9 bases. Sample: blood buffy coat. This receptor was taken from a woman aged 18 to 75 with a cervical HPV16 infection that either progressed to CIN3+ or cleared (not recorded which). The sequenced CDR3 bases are TGTGCCAGCAGGACTAGCGGAGGATACAATGAG. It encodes CASRTSGGYNE. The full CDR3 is CASRTSGGYNEQFF. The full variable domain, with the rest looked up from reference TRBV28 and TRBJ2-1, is DVKVTQSSRYLVKRTGEKVFLECVQDMDHENMFWYRQDPGLGLRLIYFSYDVKMKEKGDIPEGYSVSREKKERFSLILESASTNQTSMYLCASRTSGGYNEQFFGPGTRLTVL.